Following are 24 T cell receptor beta chains from one sample sequenced in a study of blood T cells in healthy people across ages. The use of a sample-barcoded 5' primer and a J-beta primer mix characterized a second PCR of about 7 to 12 cycles. TCRdb processed the 5' RACE reads anew with MiXCR; each CDR3 protein has one entry. The repertoire holds 1 million or so distinct CDR3 sequences, with around 43% as singletons. The sequencing sample was made of blood. Every receptor here comes from a woman aged 55-70 years in good health.

This chain uses TRBV2 with TRBJ1-2; 7 positions agree with TRBD1. CDR3 length: 13 amino acids. Germline V gene lookup returns CDR1 SNHLY and CDR2 FYNNEI. V lost 1 base, J lost 4 bases, and 0 bases stayed unmatched. The DNA for the CDR3 is TGTGCCAGCAGTGAAGGGGACAGCTATGGCTACACCTTC. Translated: CASSEGDSYGYTF.

The chain links TRBV20-1 to TRBJ2-1; D is uncertain. Germline CDR1 DFQATT, CDR2 SNEGSKA (reference sequence). Trimming took 0 bases from V and 4 from J, leaving 13 bases between them. The length of the CDR3 is 15 residues. The chain's CDR3 is CSARDRVADYNEQFF. For the CDR3, the DNA is TGCAGTGCTAGAGATCGGGTAGCAGATTACAATGAGCAGTTCTTC.

The genes are TRBV29-1 and TRBJ1-1, with TRBD1 matching 7 bases. CDR1 is SQVTM and CDR2 is ANQGSEA in the germline V gene. V shed 7 bases and J 1 base; nucleotides not matched to a gene: 6. The CDR3 runs to 13 residues. The CDR3 bases are TGCAGCGCCCAGGGGGGGAAGAACACTGAAGCTTTCTTT. This codes for CSAQGGKNTEAFF. The complete variable domain, with remaining parts taken from reference TRBV29-1 and TRBJ1-1, reads SAVISQKPSRDICQRGTSLTIQCQVDSQVTMMFWYRQQPGQSLTLIATANQGSEATYESGFVIDKFPISRPNLTFSTLTVSNMSPEDSSIYLCSAQGGKNTEAFFGQGTRLTVV.

V usage is TRBV6-4 and J usage is TRBJ2-3; D is possibly TRBD2 (6 bases). This CDR3 has 15 amino acids. V dropped 0 bases and J dropped 1 base, with 8 bases sitting between them. Germline assignment: CDR1 MRHNA and CDR2 SNTAGT. Here the CDR3 reads CASSDSIAGTDTQYF. The CDR3 DNA is TGTGCCAGCAGTGACTCGATAGCGGGCACAGATACGCAGTATTTT.

In regard to this clonotype: A read error may explain this, as a much larger clone is one base away. This chain connects TRBV24-1 to TRBJ2-1; D possibly corresponds to TRBD1 (5 bases). V was pared by 5 bases and J by 8 bases, with 15 bases between. This CDR3 contains 14 residues. CDR1 KGHDR and CDR2 SFDVKD come from the germline V gene. The CDR3 loop is CATSGWGGDDEQFF. For the CDR3, the DNA is TGTGCCACCAGTGGTTGGGGCGGAGACGATGAGCAGTTCTTC.

V usage is TRBV7-9 and J usage is TRBJ1-6; D might be TRBD1 (5 bases). Germline-derived CDR1 and CDR2 are SEHNR and FQNEAQ (reference sequence). V shed 0 bases and J shed 10 bases, with 10 bases lying between them. The CDR3 runs to 14 residues. CDR3 loop: CASSLAAGHSPLHF. The CDR3 nucleotides are TGTGCCAGCAGCTTAGCCGCAGGGCACTCACCCCTCCACTTT. The full variable domain, its missing parts supplied by reference TRBV7-9 and TRBJ1-6, is DTGVSQNPRHKITKRGQNVTFRCDPISEHNRLYWYRQTLGQGPEFLTYFQNEAQLEKSRLLSDRFSAERPKGSFSTLEIQRTEQGDSAMYLCASSLAAGHSPLHFGNGTRLTVT.

V gene TRBV5-1 combines with J gene TRBJ2-4; D is unclear. The J call is in doubt because the DNA end fits TRBJ2-7 better. The length of the CDR3 is 15 residues. Germline values: CDR1 SGHRS, CDR2 YFSETQ. The CDR3 nucleotides are TGCGCCAGCAGCTTGGCCGGGCAGGCGGCCTACGAGCAGTACTTC. Residues: CASSLAGQAAYEQYF.

Comments on this clonotype: Germline and junction disagree at one end, which may indicate a read error. The rearrangement uses TRBV5-1 and TRBJ2-1, with TRBD2 matching 7 bases. CDR1 is SGHRS and CDR2 is YFSETQ in the germline V gene. The CDR3 loop spans 16 amino acids. CDR3 sequence (DNA): TGCACCAGCAGCTTAATCCCAGCGGGATCCTACAATGAGCAGTTCTTC. The encoded protein is CTSSLIPAGSYNEQFF.

To note about this clonotype: One end of the junction does not line up with germline, which may come from a read error. The V and J genes are TRBV15 and TRBJ2-3; TRBD2 aligns across 10 bases. The CDR3 spans 17 residues. Germline-derived CDR1 and CDR2 are LNHNV and YYDKDF (reference sequence). The CDR3 DNA sequence: TGTGCCGCCAGCAGAGAAAGGCTAGCGGGGGCCACAGATACGCAGTATTTT. Residues: CAASRERLAGATDTQYF. Together with reference TRBV15 and TRBJ2-3, the CDR3 gives the full variable domain: DAMVIQNPRYQVTQFGKPVTLSCSQTLNHNVMYWYQQKSSQAPKLLFHYYDKDFNNEADTPDNFQSRRPNTSFCFLDIRSPGLGDTAMYLCAASRERLAGATDTQYFGPGTRLTVL.

This clonotype turned up a few times. The V gene is TRBV20-1, the J gene TRBJ1-6; perhaps TRBD1 as D (5 bases). V was trimmed by 6 bases and J by 7 bases, leaving 13 bases between them. CDR1 DFQATT and CDR2 SNEGSKA come from the germline V gene (reference sequence). This CDR3 is built from 13 residues. CDR3 sequence reads: CSARGRLNSPLHF. CDR3 nucleotide sequence: TGCAGTGCGAGGGGACGGTTAAATTCACCCCTCCACTTT.

The chain uses TRBV4-2 and TRBJ2-1; D gene unclear. Germline-derived CDR1 and CDR2 are LGHNA and YNFKEQ. Trimming removed 1 base at V and 5 bases at J, with 15 bases between. The CDR3 is made up of 16 amino acids. The CDR3 sequence: CASSQGWAGTHNEQFF. CDR3 coding DNA: TGTGCCAGCAGCCAAGGGTGGGCTGGAACCCACAATGAGCAGTTCTTC.

The chain is built from TRBV7-9 and TRBJ2-4; no clear D. CDR3 size: 14 residues. V gave up 5 bases and J gave up 13 bases, with 21 bases separating them. CDR1 is SEHNR, CDR2 FQNEAQ, per germline (reference sequence). The CDR3 reads CASSPHGSSYKQYF. DNA of the CDR3: TGTGCCAGCAGCCCCCACGGCAGCTCCTACAAGCAGTACTTC.

V is TRBV5-6 and J is TRBJ2-5; 8 bases align to TRBD2. The J call is doubtful: the DNA matches TRBJ2-7 better. CDR1 and CDR2 from the germline V gene are SGHDT and YYEEEE. CDR3 length: 15 amino acids. The CDR3 DNA follows: TGTGCCAGCAGCTTCGTCGGGAGGGCTTCTGGCGAGCAGTACTTC. Translated: CASSFVGRASGEQYF.

This clonotype was counted a few times. V is TRBV29-1 and J is TRBJ2-7; possible D gene TRBD1, 5 bases. The germline CDR1 and CDR2 sequences are SQVTM and ANQGSEA. V was cut by 1 base and J by 2 bases, with 9 bases left in between. CDR3 length equals 13 residues. The CDR3 spells CSVEVRGTYEQYF. The CDR3 DNA reads as TGCAGCGTTGAAGTAAGGGGTACCTACGAGCAGTACTTC.

The V call is TRBV5-1, the J call TRBJ2-3; tentative D call: TRBD2 (7 bases). Germline CDR1 reads SGHRS; CDR2 reads YFSETQ. V dropped 2 bases and J dropped 3 bases, with 13 bases sitting between them. The CDR3 runs to 15 residues. DNA for the CDR3: TGCGCCAGCAGCTTAACAGGGAGGGGGACAGATACGCAGTATTTT. Its translation: CASSLTGRGTDTQYF.

The rearrangement links TRBV7-7 to TRBJ2-5; D not resolved. The CDR3 spans 16 residues. The germline V and J ends were trimmed by 0 bases and 4 bases, with 15 bases remaining between them. Germline CDR1 SSHAT, CDR2 FNYEAQ (reference sequence). The CDR3 bases are TGTGCCAGCAGCTTAGCAGGAATAGGTGGAGTAGAGACCCAGTACTTC. It codes for CASSLAGIGGVETQYF.

The V and J genes are TRBV10-3 and TRBJ2-2, with D possibly TRBD1 on 5 matching bases. V lost 0 bases and J 4 bases, leaving 12 bases between the germline ends. This CDR3 contains 16 residues. Germline-derived CDR1 and CDR2 are ENHRY and SYGVKD. DNA for the CDR3: TGTGCCATCAGTGAGTCACGACAGAGATTCACCGGGGAGCTGTTTTTT. Its protein is CAISESRQRFTGELFF.

V gene TRBV5-6 combines with J gene TRBJ1-2; 10 nucleotides agree with TRBD1. Germline values: CDR1 SGHDT, CDR2 YYEEEE. V dropped 1 base and J dropped 6; count of bases not matched to a gene: 6. The CDR3 is 15 residues long. In nucleotides, the CDR3 is TGTGCCAGCAGCTTGTACGTGACAGGGGGCGATGGCTACACCTTC. Translated: CASSLYVTGGDGYTF.

This sequence joins TRBV2 and TRBJ2-5; D is ambiguous. The CDR3 loop spans 13 amino acids. Germline V gene lookup returns CDR1 SNHLY and CDR2 FYNNEI. With 3 bases removed from V and 1 base from J, the gap between germline ends came to 6 bases. As DNA, the CDR3 is TGTGCCAGCAGTGAGGACCTCCAAGAGACCCAGTACTTC. It yields the protein CASSEDLQETQYF. Combining the CDR3 with reference TRBV2 and TRBJ2-5 gives the whole variable domain EPEVTQTPSHQVTQMGQEVILRCVPISNHLYFYWYRQILGQKVEFLVSFYNNEISEKSEIFDDQFSVERPDGSNFTLKIRSTKLEDSAMYFCASSEDLQETQYFGPGTRLLVL.

V usage is TRBV2 and J usage is TRBJ2-1, with 13 bases identical to TRBD2. This CDR3 comprises 16 residues. CDR1 is SNHLY, CDR2 FYNNEI, per germline. V shed 6 bases and J 8 bases; nucleotides not matched to a gene: 10. CDR3 bases: TGTGCCAGCAGGAGACTAGCGGGAGGCTCCGGGGATGAGCAGTTCTTC. Its protein product is CASRRLAGGSGDEQFF.

There are a few counts of this clonotype. This rearrangement joins TRBV12-3 or TRBV12-4 to TRBJ2-3, with TRBD1 matching over 7 bases. V shed 6 bases and J 1 base; nucleotides not matched to a gene: 13. This CDR3 has 17 residues. The chain's CDR3 is CASSAHRGLSRTDTQYF. CDR3 in DNA: TGTGCCAGCAGCGCCCACAGGGGCCTCTCCCGCACAGATACGCAGTATTTT.

The chain recombines TRBV2 with TRBJ2-4; D is possibly TRBD2 (5 bases). TRBJ2-7 explains the end of the DNA better; the J call may be wrong. The germline CDR1 and CDR2 sequences are SNHLY and FYNNEI. This CDR3 is 15 amino acids long. This CDR3 is CASSGETSPIGEQYF. CDR3 DNA: TGTGCCAGCAGTGGGGAGACATCGCCTATCGGCGAGCAGTACTTC.

This clonotype was found a few times. This chain links TRBV20-1 with TRBJ2-4; possibly TRBD1 for D (5 bases). The CDR3 has 16 amino acids. Trimming stripped 2 bases from V and 0 bases from J, with 14 bases between. Germline values: CDR1 DFQATT, CDR2 SNEGSKA (reference sequence). CDR3 sequence reads: CSARKSPGKAKNIQYF. DNA for the CDR3: TGCAGTGCTAGAAAGTCCCCAGGGAAAGCCAAAAACATTCAGTACTTC.

This sequence joins TRBV9 and TRBJ2-1; 8 nucleotides align to TRBD2. Germline V CDR1 and CDR2: SGDLS, YYNGEE. The CDR3 covers 14 residues. V was pared by 2 bases and J by 9 bases, with 7 bases of the junction left unmatched. Here the CDR3 reads CASSVGAGAVEQFF. The CDR3 DNA follows: TGTGCCAGCAGCGTTGGAGCGGGAGCGGTTGAGCAGTTCTTC.